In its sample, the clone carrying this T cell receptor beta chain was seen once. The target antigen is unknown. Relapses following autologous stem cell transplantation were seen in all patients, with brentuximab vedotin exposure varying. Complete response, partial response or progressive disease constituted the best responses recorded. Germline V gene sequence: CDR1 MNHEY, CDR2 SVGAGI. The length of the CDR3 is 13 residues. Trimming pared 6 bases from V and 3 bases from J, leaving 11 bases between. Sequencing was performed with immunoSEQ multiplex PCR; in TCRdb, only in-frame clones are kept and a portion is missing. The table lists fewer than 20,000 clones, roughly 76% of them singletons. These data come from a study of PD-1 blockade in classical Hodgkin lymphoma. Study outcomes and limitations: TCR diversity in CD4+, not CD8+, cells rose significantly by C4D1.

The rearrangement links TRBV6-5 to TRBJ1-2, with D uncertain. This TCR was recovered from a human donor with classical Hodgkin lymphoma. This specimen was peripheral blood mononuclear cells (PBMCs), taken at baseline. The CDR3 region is CASSPEVYYGYTF. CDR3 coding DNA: TGTGCCAGCAGCCCAGAGGTCTACTATGGCTACACCTTC.